This T cell receptor (beta chain) was captured by sequencing in a study of T cells in localized non-small cell lung cancer. Notes on the study in general: Of the tissues analyzed, uninvolved adjacent lung showed maximal T cell clonality, greater than tumor. Longer overall survival accompanied higher blood T cell density. Adjacent lung held a median roughly 60 of the top 100 tumor clones. Only one tumor region was sequenced, so heterogeneity remains possible.

Measured with immunoSEQ multiplex PCR; TCRdb has only the in-frame clones, and not every one. The profile covers 70,000 to 85,000 clones, with 84% appearing a single time and 1% to 1.5% taken by the ten largest. Remarks on this clone: Its antigen is unidentified. One junction end disagrees with the germline gene, perhaps due to a read error. The same CDR3 arises from other DNA sequences in this sample as well.

CDR1 is SQVTM, CDR2 ANQGSEA, per germline. CDR3 length: 14 amino acids. The chain joins TRBV29-1 to TRBJ2-1; 12 nucleotides line up with TRBD1. The source material was peripheral blood, sampled before any cancer treatment. The receptor was derived from a female donor older than 55 with stage I lung adenocarcinoma. CDR3 coding DNA: TGTAGCGTGAAGGGACAGGGGGCGCGAAATGAGCAGTTCTTC. Amino acids: CSVKGQGARNEQFF.